Listed below are T cell receptor beta chains from one sample, sequenced in a study of T cells in Graves' hyperthyroidism and ophthalmopathy. Each CDR3 protein gets one entry after TCRdb re-called the multiplex PCR reads with MiXCR. The data contain 350,000 to 500,000 distinct CDR3 sequences, roughly 13% of them seen just once; the ten biggest clones take up 5% to 6%. What was sequenced was blood. The receptors were gathered from a woman under 30 with Graves' hyperthyroidism. Both conserved end residues are part of each CDR3. The order of the fields is D gene, clone size, V gene, J gene, CDR3 protein, CDR3 DNA. A D gene is named only where the DNA matches it firmly. Rows may omit the clone size; those that give it use once, few, many or a size class.

d_gene: -
abundance: many
v_gene: TRBV6-1
j_gene: TRBJ2-7
CDR3aa: CASSQAQGFEQYF
CDR3nt: TGTGCCAGCAGTCAGGCCCAGGGGTTCGAGCAGTACTTC

d_gene: TRBD2
abundance: many
v_gene: TRBV28
j_gene: TRBJ2-1
CDR3aa: CASTSTSGRSYNEQFF
CDR3nt: TGTGCCAGCACCTCAACCAGCGGGAGATCCTACAATGAGCAGTTCTTC

d_gene: -
abundance: -
v_gene: TRBV6-1
j_gene: TRBJ2-4
CDR3aa: CASRRAGSLAKNIQYF
CDR3nt: TGTGCCAGCAGGCGTGCGGGGTCCCTAGCCAAAAACATTCAGTACTTC

d_gene: -
abundance: many
v_gene: TRBV3-1
j_gene: TRBJ1-5
CDR3aa: CASSQDPTRNQPQHF
CDR3nt: TGTGCCAGCAGCCAAGACCCGACAAGGAATCAGCCCCAGCATTTT

d_gene: TRBD1
abundance: few
v_gene: TRBV9
j_gene: TRBJ2-1
CDR3aa: CASSVVSARGRGNEQFF
CDR3nt: TGTGCCAGCAGCGTAGTTTCGGCCAGGGGGCGCGGCAATGAGCAGTTCTTC

d_gene: TRBD1
abundance: few
v_gene: TRBV19
j_gene: TRBJ1-1
CDR3aa: CASGTEANTEAFF
CDR3nt: TGTGCCAGTGGGACAGAGGCTAACACTGAAGCTTTCTTT

d_gene: -
abundance: many
v_gene: TRBV20-1
j_gene: TRBJ1-5
CDR3aa: CSARDGGGQPQHF
CDR3nt: TGCAGTGCTAGAGATGGGGGCGGTCAGCCCCAGCATTTT

d_gene: -
abundance: few
v_gene: TRBV5-1
j_gene: TRBJ2-6
CDR3aa: CASSQQVSGANVLTF
CDR3nt: TGCGCCAGCAGCCAACAGGTCTCTGGGGCCAACGTCCTGACTTTC

d_gene: TRBD2
abundance: few
v_gene: TRBV18
j_gene: TRBJ2-7
CDR3aa: CASSPRGLAGVGEQYF
CDR3nt: TGTGCCAGCTCACCACGGGGGCTAGCGGGAGTGGGGGAGCAGTACTTC

d_gene: -
abundance: few
v_gene: TRBV3-1
j_gene: TRBJ2-1
CDR3aa: CASSHRRRLYNEQFF
CDR3nt: TGTGCCAGCAGCCATCGGAGGAGACTCTACAATGAGCAGTTCTTC

d_gene: TRBD2
abundance: few
v_gene: TRBV29-1
j_gene: TRBJ2-7
CDR3aa: CSVGHINPRLAGFYEQYF
CDR3nt: TGCAGCGTTGGACACATTAATCCTAGGCTAGCGGGTTTCTACGAGCAGTACTTC

d_gene: -
abundance: few
v_gene: TRBV27
j_gene: TRBJ1-5
CDR3aa: CASSQDRGGPQHF
CDR3nt: TGTGCCAGCAGTCAGGACCGCGGAGGGCCCCAGCATTTT

d_gene: TRBD2
abundance: few
v_gene: TRBV20-1
j_gene: TRBJ2-1
CDR3aa: CSGGVGLAGVGNEQFF
CDR3nt: TGCAGTGGCGGTGTGGGACTAGCGGGAGTGGGCAATGAGCAGTTCTTC

d_gene: -
abundance: many
v_gene: TRBV27
j_gene: TRBJ1-1
CDR3aa: CASSTQGRNTEAFF
CDR3nt: TGTGCCAGCAGCACCCAGGGAAGGAACACTGAAGCTTTCTTT

d_gene: -
abundance: many
v_gene: TRBV12-3/TRBV12-4
j_gene: TRBJ2-3
CDR3aa: CASSLNADTQYF
CDR3nt: TGTGCCAGCAGTTTAAATGCAGATACGCAGTATTTT

d_gene: TRBD2
abundance: many
v_gene: TRBV5-4
j_gene: TRBJ2-7
CDR3aa: CASRNGLAASYEQYF
CDR3nt: TGTGCCAGCAGAAACGGACTAGCGGCCTCCTACGAGCAGTACTTC

d_gene: TRBD2
abundance: many
v_gene: TRBV20-1
j_gene: TRBJ2-3
CDR3aa: CSANPSGVRTDTQYF
CDR3nt: TGCAGTGCTAACCCTAGCGGAGTACGCACAGATACGCAGTATTTT

d_gene: -
abundance: few
v_gene: TRBV5-1
j_gene: TRBJ2-2
CDR3aa: CASSLAIRGGTGELFF
CDR3nt: TGCGCCAGCAGCTTGGCCATCAGGGGAGGCACCGGGGAGCTGTTTTTT

d_gene: TRBD1
abundance: many
v_gene: TRBV5-4
j_gene: TRBJ1-2
CDR3aa: CASSSGQGALNYGYTF
CDR3nt: TGTGCCAGCAGCTCGGGACAGGGGGCGCTCAACTATGGCTACACCTTC

d_gene: -
abundance: few
v_gene: TRBV7-2
j_gene: TRBJ1-4
CDR3aa: CASSLGLPGYEKLFF
CDR3nt: TGTGCCAGCAGCTTAGGACTCCCAGGCTATGAAAAACTGTTTTTT

d_gene: TRBD2
abundance: -
v_gene: TRBV4-2
j_gene: TRBJ2-5
CDR3aa: CASSQESSGIPDF
CDR3nt: TGTGCCAGCAGCCAAGAGTCTAGCGGGATTCCGGACTTC

d_gene: -
abundance: many
v_gene: TRBV15
j_gene: TRBJ1-1
CDR3aa: CATSRTGSYTEAFF
CDR3nt: TGTGCCACCAGCAGAACAGGGTCCTACACTGAAGCTTTCTTT

d_gene: TRBD1
abundance: -
v_gene: TRBV6-5
j_gene: TRBJ1-5
CDR3aa: CASSSSGGQHSNQPQHF
CDR3nt: TGTGCCAGCAGTTCTTCAGGGGGCCAACATAGCAATCAGCCCCAGCATTTT

d_gene: -
abundance: -
v_gene: TRBV5-1
j_gene: TRBJ2-2
CDR3aa: CASSLAGRVDAGELFF
CDR3nt: TGCGCCAGCAGCTTGGCGGGCAGGGTGGACGCCGGGGAGCTGTTTTTT

d_gene: -
abundance: -
v_gene: TRBV7-2
j_gene: TRBJ1-4
CDR3aa: CASSLGSWEREKLFF
CDR3nt: TGTGCCAGCAGCTTAGGGAGCTGGGAAAGGGAAAAACTGTTTTTT

d_gene: -
abundance: -
v_gene: TRBV30
j_gene: TRBJ2-3
CDR3aa: CAWSTGVTDTQYF
CDR3nt: TGTGCCTGGAGTACCGGAGTCACAGATACGCAGTATTTT

d_gene: -
abundance: many
v_gene: TRBV20-1
j_gene: TRBJ1-5
CDR3aa: CSAREPYSKGSNQPQHF
CDR3nt: TGCAGTGCTAGGGAGCCCTACTCCAAGGGGAGCAATCAGCCCCAGCATTTT

d_gene: -
abundance: few
v_gene: TRBV7-9
j_gene: TRBJ2-1
CDR3aa: CASSLAAERQFF
CDR3nt: TGTGCCAGCAGCTTAGCGGCAGAAAGGCAGTTCTTC

d_gene: TRBD2
abundance: -
v_gene: TRBV30
j_gene: TRBJ2-1
CDR3aa: CAWSKGLAGDNEQFF
CDR3nt: TGTGCCTGGAGTAAAGGGCTAGCGGGCGACAATGAGCAGTTCTTC

d_gene: -
abundance: many
v_gene: TRBV28
j_gene: TRBJ2-7
CDR3aa: CASRETGSNEQYF
CDR3nt: TGTGCCAGCAGAGAGACAGGAAGCAACGAGCAGTACTTC

d_gene: -
abundance: -
v_gene: TRBV5-1
j_gene: TRBJ2-1
CDR3aa: CASSLGEKGSYNEQFF
CDR3nt: TGCGCCAGCAGCTTGGGGGAGAAAGGCTCCTACAATGAGCAGTTCTTC

d_gene: TRBD2
abundance: -
v_gene: TRBV5-1
j_gene: TRBJ2-7
CDR3aa: CASSPSGGQDYEQYF
CDR3nt: TGCGCCAGCAGCCCCTCGGGGGGGCAGGATTACGAGCAGTACTTC